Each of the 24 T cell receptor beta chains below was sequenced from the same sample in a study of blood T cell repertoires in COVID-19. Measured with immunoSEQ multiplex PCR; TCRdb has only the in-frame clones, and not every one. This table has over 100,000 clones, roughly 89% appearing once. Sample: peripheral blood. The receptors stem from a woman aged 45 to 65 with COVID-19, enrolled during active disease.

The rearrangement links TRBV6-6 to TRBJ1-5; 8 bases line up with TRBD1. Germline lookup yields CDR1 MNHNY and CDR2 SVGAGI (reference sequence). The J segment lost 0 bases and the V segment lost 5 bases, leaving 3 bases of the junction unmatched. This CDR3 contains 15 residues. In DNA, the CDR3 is TGTGCCAGCAGTAGACAGGGGTATAGCAATCAGCCCCAGCATTTT. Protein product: CASSRQGYSNQPQHF.

In DNA, the CDR3 is TGTGCCAGTAGTGGACAGGTGCCCTACGAGCAGTACTTC. Protein sequence: CASSGQVPYEQYF. This chain connects TRBV19 to TRBJ2-7; 7 nucleotides align to TRBD1. The CDR3 loop spans 13 amino acids. J gave up 2 bases and V 5 bases, and 3 bases lay outside the gene matches. Per germline, CDR1 LNHDA and CDR2 SQIVND (reference sequence). Combining the CDR3 with reference TRBV19 and TRBJ2-7 gives the whole variable domain DGGITQSPKYLFRKEGQNVTLSCEQNLNHDAMYWYRQDPGQGLRLIYYSQIVNDFQKGDIAEGYSVSREKKESFPLTVTSAQKNPTAFYLCASSGQVPYEQYFGPGTRLTVT.

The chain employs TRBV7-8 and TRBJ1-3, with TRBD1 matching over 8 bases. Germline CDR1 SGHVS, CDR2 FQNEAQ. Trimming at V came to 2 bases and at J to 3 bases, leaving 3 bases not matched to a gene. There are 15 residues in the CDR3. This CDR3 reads CASSLQGAGGNTIYF. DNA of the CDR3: TGTGCCAGCAGCTTACAGGGGGCTGGTGGAAACACCATATATTTT. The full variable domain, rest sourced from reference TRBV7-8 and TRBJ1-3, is GAGVSQSPRYKVAKRGQDVALRCDPISGHVSLFWYQQALGQGPEFLTYFQNEAQLDKSGLPSDRFFAERPEGSVSTLKIQRTQQEDSAVYLCASSLQGAGGNTIYFGEGSWLTVV.

In nucleotides, the CDR3 is TGTGCCGCCGGAGAGACAGGGGATGGACAGCCCCAGCATTTT. This translates into CAAGETGDGQPQHF. The rearrangement uses TRBV2 and TRBJ1-5; 8 nucleotides align to TRBD1. Germline assignment: CDR1 SNHLY and CDR2 FYNNEI. V lost 11 bases to trimming and J lost 7 bases; unmatched junction nucleotides: 13. The CDR3 sequence is 14 residues long.

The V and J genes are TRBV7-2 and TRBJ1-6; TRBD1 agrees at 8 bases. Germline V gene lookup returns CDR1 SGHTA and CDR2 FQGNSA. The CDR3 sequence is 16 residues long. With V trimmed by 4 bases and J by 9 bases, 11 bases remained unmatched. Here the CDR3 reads CASSSGQGMFGSPLHF. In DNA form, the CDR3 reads TGTGCCAGCAGCTCCGGACAGGGCATGTTTGGTTCACCCCTCCACTTT.

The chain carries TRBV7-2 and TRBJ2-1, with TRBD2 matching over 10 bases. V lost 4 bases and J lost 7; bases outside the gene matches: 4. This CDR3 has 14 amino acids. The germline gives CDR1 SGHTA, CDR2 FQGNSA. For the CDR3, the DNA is TGTGCCAGCAGCTCTATTAGCGGGGGGAATGAGCAGTTCTTC. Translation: CASSSISGGNEQFF.

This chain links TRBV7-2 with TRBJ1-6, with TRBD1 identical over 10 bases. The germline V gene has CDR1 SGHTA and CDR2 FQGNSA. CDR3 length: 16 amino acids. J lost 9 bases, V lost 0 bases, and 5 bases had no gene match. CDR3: CASSLARGTGVSPLHF. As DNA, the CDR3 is TGTGCCAGCAGCTTAGCGCGGGGGACAGGGGTTTCACCCCTCCACTTT. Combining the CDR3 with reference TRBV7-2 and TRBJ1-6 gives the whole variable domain GAGVSQSPSNKVTEKGKDVELRCDPISGHTALYWYRQSLGQGLEFLIYFQGNSAPDKSGLPSDRFSAERTGGSVSTLTIQRTQQEDSAVYLCASSLARGTGVSPLHFGNGTRLTVT.

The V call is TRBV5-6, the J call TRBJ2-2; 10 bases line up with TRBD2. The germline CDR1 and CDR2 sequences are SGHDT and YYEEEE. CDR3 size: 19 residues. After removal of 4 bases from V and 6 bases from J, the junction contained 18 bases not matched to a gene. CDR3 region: CASSPGLADPSGRAGELFF. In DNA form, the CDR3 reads TGTGCCAGCAGCCCAGGACTAGCGGATCCGAGTGGGAGGGCCGGGGAGCTGTTTTTT.

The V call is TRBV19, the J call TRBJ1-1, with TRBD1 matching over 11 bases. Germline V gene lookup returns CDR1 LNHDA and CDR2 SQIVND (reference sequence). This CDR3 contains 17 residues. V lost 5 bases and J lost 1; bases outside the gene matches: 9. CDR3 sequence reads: CASSPRDRGYKNTEAFF. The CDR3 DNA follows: TGTGCCAGTAGTCCCCGGGACAGGGGGTACAAGAACACTGAAGCTTTCTTT.

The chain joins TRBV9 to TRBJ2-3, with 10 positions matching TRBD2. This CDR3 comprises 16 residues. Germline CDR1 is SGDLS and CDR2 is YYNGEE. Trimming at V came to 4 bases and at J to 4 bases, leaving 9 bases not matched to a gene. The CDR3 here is CASSSGQRGGADTQYF. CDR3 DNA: TGTGCCAGCAGCTCAGGTCAGCGGGGGGGAGCAGATACGCAGTATTTT.

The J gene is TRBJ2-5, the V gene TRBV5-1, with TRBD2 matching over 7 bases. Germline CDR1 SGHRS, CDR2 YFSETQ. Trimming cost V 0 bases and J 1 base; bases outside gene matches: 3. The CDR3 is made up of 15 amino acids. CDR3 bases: TGCGCCAGCAGCTTGGGGGCGGGGGTCCAAGAGACCCAGTACTTC. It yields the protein CASSLGAGVQETQYF. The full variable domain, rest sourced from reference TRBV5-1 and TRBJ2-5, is KAGVTQTPRYLIKTRGQQVTLSCSPISGHRSVSWYQQTPGQGLQFLFEYFSETQRNKGNFPGRFSGRQFSNSRSEMNVSTLELGDSALYLCASSLGAGVQETQYFGPGTRLLVL.

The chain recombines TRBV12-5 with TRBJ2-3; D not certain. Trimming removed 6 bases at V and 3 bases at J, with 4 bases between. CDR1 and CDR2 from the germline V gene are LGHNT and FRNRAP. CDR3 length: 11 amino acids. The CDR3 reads CASGATDTQYF. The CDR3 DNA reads TGTGCTAGTGGGGCAACAGATACGCAGTATTTT.

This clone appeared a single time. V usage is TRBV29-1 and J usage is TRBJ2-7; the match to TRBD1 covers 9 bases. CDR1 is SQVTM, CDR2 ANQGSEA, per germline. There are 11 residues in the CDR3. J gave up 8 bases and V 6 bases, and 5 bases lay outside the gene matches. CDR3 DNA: TGCAGCGTGGTGACAGGGGGGAAGCAGTACGTC. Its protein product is CSVVTGGKQYV.

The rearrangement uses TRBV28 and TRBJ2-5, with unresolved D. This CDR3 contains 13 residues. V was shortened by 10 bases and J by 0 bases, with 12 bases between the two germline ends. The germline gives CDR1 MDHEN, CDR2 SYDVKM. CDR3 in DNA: TGTGCCATCCTCGACGGAGACCAAGAGACCCAGTACTTC. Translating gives CAILDGDQETQYF. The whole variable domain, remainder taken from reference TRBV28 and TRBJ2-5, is DVKVTQSSRYLVKRTGEKVFLECVQDMDHENMFWYRQDPGLGLRLIYFSYDVKMKEKGDIPEGYSVSREKKERFSLILESASTNQTSMYLCAILDGDQETQYFGPGTRLLVL.

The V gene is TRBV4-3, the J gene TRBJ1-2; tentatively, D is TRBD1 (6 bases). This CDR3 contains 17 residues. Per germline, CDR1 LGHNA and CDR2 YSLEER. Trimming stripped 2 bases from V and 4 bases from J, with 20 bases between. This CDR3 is CASSQSPRTAELYGYTF. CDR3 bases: TGCGCCAGCAGCCAATCGCCACGGACAGCAGAGCTCTATGGCTACACCTTC.

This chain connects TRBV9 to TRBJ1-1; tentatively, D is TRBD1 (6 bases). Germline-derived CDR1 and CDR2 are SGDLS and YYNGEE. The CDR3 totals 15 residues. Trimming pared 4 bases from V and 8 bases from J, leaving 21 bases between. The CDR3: CASSPRYGARGEAFF. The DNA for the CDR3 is TGTGCCAGCAGCCCCCGGTACGGGGCCAGGGGCGAAGCTTTCTTT.

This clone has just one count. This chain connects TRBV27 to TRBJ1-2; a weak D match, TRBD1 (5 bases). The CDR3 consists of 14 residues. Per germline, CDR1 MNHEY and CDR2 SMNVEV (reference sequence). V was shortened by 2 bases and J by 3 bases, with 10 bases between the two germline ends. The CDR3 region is CASSLNGRDYGYTF. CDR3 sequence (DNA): TGTGCCAGCAGTTTAAACGGCAGGGACTATGGCTACACCTTC.

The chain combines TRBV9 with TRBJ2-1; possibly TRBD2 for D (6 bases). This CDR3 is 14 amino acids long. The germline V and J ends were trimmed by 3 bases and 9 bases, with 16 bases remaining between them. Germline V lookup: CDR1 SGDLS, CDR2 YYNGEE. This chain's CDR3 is CASSDRGAGGEQFF. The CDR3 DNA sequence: TGTGCCAGCAGCGATCGGGGAGCGGGTGGTGAGCAGTTCTTC.

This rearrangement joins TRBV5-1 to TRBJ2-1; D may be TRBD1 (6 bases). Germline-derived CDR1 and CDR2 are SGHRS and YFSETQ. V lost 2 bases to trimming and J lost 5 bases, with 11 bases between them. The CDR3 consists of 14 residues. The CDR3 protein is CASSFGTHNNEQFF. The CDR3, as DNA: TGCGCCAGCAGCTTCGGGACACACAACAATGAGCAGTTCTTC. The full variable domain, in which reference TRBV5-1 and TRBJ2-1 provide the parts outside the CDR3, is KAGVTQTPRYLIKTRGQQVTLSCSPISGHRSVSWYQQTPGQGLQFLFEYFSETQRNKGNFPGRFSGRQFSNSRSEMNVSTLELGDSALYLCASSFGTHNNEQFFGPGTRLTVL.

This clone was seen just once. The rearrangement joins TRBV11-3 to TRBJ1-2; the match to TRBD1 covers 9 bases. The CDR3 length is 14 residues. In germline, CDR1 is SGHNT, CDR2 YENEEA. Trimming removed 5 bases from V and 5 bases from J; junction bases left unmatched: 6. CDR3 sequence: CASSPQDRGYGYTF. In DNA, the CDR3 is TGTGCCAGCAGCCCTCAGGACAGGGGATATGGCTACACCTTC.

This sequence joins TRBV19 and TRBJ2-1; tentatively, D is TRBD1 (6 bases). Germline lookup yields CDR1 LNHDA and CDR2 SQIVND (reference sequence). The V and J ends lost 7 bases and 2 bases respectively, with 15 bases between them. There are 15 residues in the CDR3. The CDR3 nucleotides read TGTGCCAGTACCCCAAGTCAGGGGACCTACAATGAGCAGTTCTTC. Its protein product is CASTPSQGTYNEQFF.

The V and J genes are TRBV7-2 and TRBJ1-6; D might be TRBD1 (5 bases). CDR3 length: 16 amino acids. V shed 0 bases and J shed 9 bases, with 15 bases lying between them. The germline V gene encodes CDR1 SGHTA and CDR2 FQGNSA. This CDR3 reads CASSLAGATLASPLHF. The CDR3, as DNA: TGTGCCAGCAGCTTAGCAGGGGCCACTTTGGCTTCACCCCTCCACTTT.

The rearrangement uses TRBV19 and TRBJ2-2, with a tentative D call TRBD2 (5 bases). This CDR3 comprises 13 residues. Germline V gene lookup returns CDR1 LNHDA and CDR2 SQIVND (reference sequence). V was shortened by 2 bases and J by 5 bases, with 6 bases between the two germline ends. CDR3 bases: TGTGCCAGTAGTATATGGGAGACCGGGGAGCTGTTTTTT. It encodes CASSIWETGELFF.

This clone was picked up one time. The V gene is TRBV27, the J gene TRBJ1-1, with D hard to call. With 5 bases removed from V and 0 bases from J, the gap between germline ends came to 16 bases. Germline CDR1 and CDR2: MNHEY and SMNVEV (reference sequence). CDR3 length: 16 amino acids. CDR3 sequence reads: CASSPRGSIMNTEAFF. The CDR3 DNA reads TGTGCCAGCAGTCCCCGAGGAAGTATCATGAACACTGAAGCTTTCTTT.